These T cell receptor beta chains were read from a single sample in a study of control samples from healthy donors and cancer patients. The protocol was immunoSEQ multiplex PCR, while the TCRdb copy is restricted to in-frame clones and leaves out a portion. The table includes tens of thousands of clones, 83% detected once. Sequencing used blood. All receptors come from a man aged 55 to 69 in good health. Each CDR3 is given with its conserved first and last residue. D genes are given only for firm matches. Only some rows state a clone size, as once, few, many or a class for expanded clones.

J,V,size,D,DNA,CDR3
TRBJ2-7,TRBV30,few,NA,TGTGCCTGGAGTCGAGGCAGCGGAGCATCCTACGAGCAGTACTTC,CAWSRGSGASYEQYF
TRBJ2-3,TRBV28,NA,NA,TGTGCCAGCAGTTTAGGGGGACAGGGAAGCGGGAGGCCCACAGATACGCAGTATTTT,CASSLGGQGSGRPTDTQYF
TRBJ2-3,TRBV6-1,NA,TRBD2,TGTGCCAGCAGTGAAACTAGCGGGAGGGCAGATACGCAGTATTTT,CASSETSGRADTQYF
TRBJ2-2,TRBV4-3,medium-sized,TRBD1,TGCGCCAGCAGCCCAAGACAGGGGAACACCGGGGAGCTGTTTTTT,CASSPRQGNTGELFF
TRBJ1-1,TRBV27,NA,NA,TGTGCCAGTCTGCTGAACAGGATGAACACTGAAGCTTTCTTT,CASLLNRMNTEAFF
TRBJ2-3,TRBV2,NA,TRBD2,TGTGCCAGCAGTGATAGCGGGGGGGCGGATACGCAGTATTTT,CASSDSGGADTQYF
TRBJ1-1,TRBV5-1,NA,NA,TGCGCCAGCAGCTTGGCCCGGCAACCGACCACTGAAGCTTTCTTT,CASSLARQPTTEAFF
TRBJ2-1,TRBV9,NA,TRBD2,TGTGCCAGCAGCGTAGAAGGCGGGAGGAATGGCTACAATGAGCAGTTCTTC,CASSVEGGRNGYNEQFF
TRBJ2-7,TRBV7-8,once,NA,TGTGCCAGCACCCTGGACAGAACCTACGAGCAGTACTTC,CASTLDRTYEQYF
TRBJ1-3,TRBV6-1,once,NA,TGTGCCAGCAGTGAGGGGGCTGGAAACACCATATATTTT,CASSEGAGNTIYF
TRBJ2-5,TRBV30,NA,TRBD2,TGTGCCTGGATCCCTACTAGCGGGAGACCTCAAGAGACCCAGTACTTC,CAWIPTSGRPQETQYF
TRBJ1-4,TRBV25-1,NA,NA,TGTGCCAGCAATGGGTGGCTGAGCGAAAAACTGTTTTTT,CASNGWLSEKLFF
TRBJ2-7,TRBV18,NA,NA,TGTGCCAGCTCACCGCAGGGACGGAACTACGAGCAGTACTTC,CASSPQGRNYEQYF
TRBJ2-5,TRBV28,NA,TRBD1,TGTGCCAGCAGTTTTCGTCGGACAGGGGTTGACTTC,CASSFRRTGVDF
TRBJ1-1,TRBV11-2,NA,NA,TGTGCCAGCAGCTTTTCCTCCAACATGAACACTGAAGCTTTCTTT,CASSFSSNMNTEAFF
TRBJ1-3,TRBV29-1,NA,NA,TGCAGCGTTGACGGTTGGGAGTCTGGAAACACCATATATTTT,CSVDGWESGNTIYF
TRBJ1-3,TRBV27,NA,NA,TGTGCCAGCGGTTCTCGCCTCTCTGGAAACACCATATATTTT,CASGSRLSGNTIYF
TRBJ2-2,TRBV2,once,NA,TGTGCCAGCGGGGGAGGCAGCAACACCGGGGAGCTGTTTTTT,CASGGGSNTGELFF
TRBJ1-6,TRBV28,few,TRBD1,TGTGCCAGCAGTTTCCTCCGGGACAGGGGGAGTCCTAATTCACCCCTCCACTTT,CASSFLRDRGSPNSPLHF
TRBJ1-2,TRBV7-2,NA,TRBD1,TGTGCCAGCAGCCCCGGGACAGGGGCCTATGGCTACACCTTC,CASSPGTGAYGYTF